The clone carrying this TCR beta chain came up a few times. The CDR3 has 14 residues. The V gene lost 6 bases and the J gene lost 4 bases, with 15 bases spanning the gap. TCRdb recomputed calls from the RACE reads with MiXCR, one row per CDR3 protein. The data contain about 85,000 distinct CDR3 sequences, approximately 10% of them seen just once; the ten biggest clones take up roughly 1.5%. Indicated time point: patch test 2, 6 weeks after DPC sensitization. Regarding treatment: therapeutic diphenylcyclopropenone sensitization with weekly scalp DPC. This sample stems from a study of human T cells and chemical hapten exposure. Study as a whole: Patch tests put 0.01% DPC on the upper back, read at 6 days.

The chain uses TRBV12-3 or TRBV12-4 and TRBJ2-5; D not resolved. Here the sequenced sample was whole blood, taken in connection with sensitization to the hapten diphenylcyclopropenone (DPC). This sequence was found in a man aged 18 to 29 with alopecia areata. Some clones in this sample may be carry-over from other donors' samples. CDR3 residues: CASRRIDPIETQYF. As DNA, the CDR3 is TGTGCCAGCAGAAGAATTGACCCGATAGAGACCCAGTACTTC.